Shown below are 27 T cell receptor beta chains from a single sample sequenced in a study of T cells of healthy individuals. TCRdb ran MiXCR on the 5' RACE reads and lists one entry per CDR3 protein. This table has 60,000 to 70,000 distinct CDR3 sequences, under 20% appearing once. These receptors originate from a human donor in good health.

This clonotype was observed many times. This chain links TRBV5-5 with TRBJ2-3; possibly TRBD1 for D (6 bases). The CDR3 consists of 17 residues. Germline-derived CDR1 and CDR2 are SGHKS and YYEKEE (reference sequence). The V end was cut by 2 bases, the J end by 4 bases, with 20 bases between. The CDR3 sequence: CASSFYLGHTPPDTQYF. As DNA, the CDR3 is TGTGCCAGCAGCTTCTACCTGGGACACACCCCCCCAGATACGCAGTATTTT.

The table lists this clonotype with a few counts. The chain joins TRBV12-5 to TRBJ2-1; 10 bases align to TRBD2. Germline-derived CDR1 and CDR2 are LGHNT and FRNRAP. The ends lost 0 bases at V and 4 bases at J; junction bases unmatched: 9. The CDR3 is made up of 18 amino acids. CDR3 loop: CASGLVPVAGGHYNEQFF. CDR3 nucleotide sequence: TGTGCTAGTGGTTTGGTACCAGTAGCGGGGGGACATTACAATGAGCAGTTCTTC.

This clonotype showed up many times. The chain recombines TRBV12-5 with TRBJ2-3; tentative D call: TRBD1 (5 bases). This CDR3 comprises 17 residues. Germline V lookup: CDR1 LGHNT, CDR2 FRNRAP. Trimming pared 0 bases from V and 2 bases from J, leaving 15 bases between. The CDR3 loop is CASGLVLRRQYTDTQYF. The CDR3 coding sequence is TGTGCTAGTGGTTTGGTACTCAGGAGACAGTACACAGATACGCAGTATTTT.

This clonotype has just a few counts. The rearrangement uses TRBV7-2 and TRBJ1-4, with 9 bases identical to TRBD1. Germline V gives CDR1 SGHTA, CDR2 FQGNSA. V dropped 4 bases and J dropped 9; count of bases not matched to a gene: 6. CDR3 length: 14 residues. CDR3 in amino acids: CASSSGQGRQKLFF. For the CDR3, the DNA is TGTGCCAGCAGCTCGGGACAGGGAAGGCAAAAACTGTTTTTT.

V is TRBV3-1 and J is TRBJ2-2; D is ambiguous. Trimming cost V 2 bases and J 5 bases, with 9 bases left between them. CDR3 size: 14 residues. CDR1 and CDR2 from the germline V gene are LGHDT and YNNKEL (reference sequence). The CDR3 protein is CASSQPPMTGELFF. The CDR3 nucleotides read TGTGCCAGCAGCCAACCGCCCATGACCGGGGAGCTGTTTTTT.

This clonotype was counted ten times or more. The chain combines TRBV28 with TRBJ2-1, with 10 bases lining up with TRBD1. Germline V gene lookup returns CDR1 MDHEN and CDR2 SYDVKM. V trimming: 2 bases; J trimming: 5 bases; junction bases outside the gene matches: 3. The CDR3 consists of 15 residues. CDR3 residues: CASSLSDRGHNEQFF. CDR3 coding DNA: TGTGCCAGCAGTTTAAGTGACAGGGGGCACAATGAGCAGTTCTTC. Full variable domain (missing parts from reference TRBV28 and TRBJ2-1): DVKVTQSSRYLVKRTGEKVFLECVQDMDHENMFWYRQDPGLGLRLIYFSYDVKMKEKGDIPEGYSVSREKKERFSLILESASTNQTSMYLCASSLSDRGHNEQFFGPGTRLTVL.

This clonotype occurred many times. The chain employs TRBV4-3 and TRBJ1-5, with a weak D call TRBD1 (5 bases). The germline V and J ends were trimmed by 1 base and 2 bases, with 12 bases remaining between them. The CDR3 is 16 residues long. Germline V gene data show CDR1 as LGHNA and CDR2 as YSLEER. Written as DNA, the CDR3 is TGCGCCAGCAGCCAAGGGGTAGGGGTTGGCAATCAGCCCCAGCATTTT. The encoded protein is CASSQGVGVGNQPQHF.

This clonotype came up a few times. This chain uses TRBV4-1 with TRBJ2-5, with D hard to call. This CDR3 region has 13 residues. Germline assignment: CDR1 MGHRA and CDR2 YSYEKL. V lost 4 bases to trimming and J lost 4 bases, with 10 bases between them. CDR3 coding DNA: TGCGCCAGCAGCCCTTGGATGAGAGAGACCCAGTACTTC. Amino acid sequence: CASSPWMRETQYF.

The rearrangement joins TRBV7-9 to TRBJ1-4, with D possibly being TRBD1 (5 bases). Trimming pared 2 bases from V and 8 bases from J, leaving 15 bases between. This CDR3 is built from 15 residues. Germline V gives CDR1 SEHNR, CDR2 FQNEAQ (reference sequence). CDR3 sequence: CASSLKFGGAEKLFF. CDR3 in DNA: TGTGCCAGCAGCTTAAAGTTCGGCGGGGCGGAAAAACTGTTTTTT.

This chain connects TRBV5-1 to TRBJ1-4; TRBD1 might be the D (5 bases). Looked up from germline, CDR1 is SGHRS and CDR2 is YFSETQ. Trimming took 2 bases from V and 6 from J, leaving 8 bases between them. This CDR3 has 13 amino acids. This CDR3 reads CASSFGGDEKLFF. The CDR3 DNA reads TGCGCCAGCAGCTTTGGAGGGGATGAAAAACTGTTTTTT.

The sample holds a few counts of this clonotype. The rearrangement links TRBV9 to TRBJ1-1, with D hard to call. The CDR3 has 15 amino acids. Germline V gene data show CDR1 as SGDLS and CDR2 as YYNGEE. Trimming removed 0 bases at V and 1 base at J, with 10 bases between. CDR3 in DNA: TGTGCCAGCAGCGTAGTTCCCGCGGGGAACACTGAAGCTTTCTTT. Translating it yields CASSVVPAGNTEAFF.

The sample holds many counts of this clonotype. The CDR3 DNA is TGTGCCAGCAGCGTGAACACCGGACTAGCCTACGAGCAGTACTTC. Translating it yields CASSVNTGLAYEQYF. This sequence joins TRBV9 and TRBJ2-7; TRBD2 matches 7 bases. The CDR3 runs to 15 residues. The V gene's germline CDR1 is SGDLS and CDR2 YYNGEE. V dropped 2 bases and J dropped 2; count of bases not matched to a gene: 7.

Comments on this clonotype: Without the conserved terminal phenylalanine or tryptophan, this CDR3 likely stems from a read error. The chain employs TRBV5-1 and TRBJ2-7; D tentatively fits TRBD1 or TRBD2 (5 bases each). The germline V and J ends were trimmed by 0 bases and 7 bases, with 17 bases remaining between them. Germline V gene sequence: CDR1 SGHRS, CDR2 YFSETQ. The CDR3 totals 15 residues. Here the CDR3 reads CASSLDGALKKEQYL. CDR3 DNA: TGCGCCAGCAGCTTGGACGGGGCATTGAAGAAAGAGCAGTACTTA.

This clonotype was counted many times. The rearrangement uses TRBV9 and TRBJ1-1; D is perhaps TRBD1 (5 bases). The CDR3 spans 11 residues. With 7 bases removed from V and 4 bases from J, the gap between germline ends came to 8 bases. Germline CDR1 and CDR2: SGDLS and YYNGEE. CDR3 sequence: CASGGATEAFF. CDR3 DNA: TGTGCCAGCGGCGGGGCCACTGAAGCTTTCTTT.

The chain uses TRBV28 and TRBJ2-3, with no clear D. V shed 3 bases and J shed 6 bases, with 16 bases lying between them. CDR1 is MDHEN, CDR2 SYDVKM, per germline. The CDR3 is 15 amino acids. The CDR3 here is CASSFDARRKDTQYF. The CDR3 nucleotides read TGTGCCAGCAGTTTTGATGCCCGGAGAAAGGATACGCAGTATTTT.

The chain has TRBV4-1 and TRBJ1-4, with D tentatively TRBD1 (6 bases). The CDR3 is 16 residues long. The germline V gene encodes CDR1 MGHRA and CDR2 YSYEKL. V was pared by 0 bases and J by 7 bases, with 15 bases between. The CDR3 here is CASSQEQGKGSEKLFF. The DNA of the CDR3 is TGCGCCAGCAGCCAAGAACAGGGAAAGGGGAGTGAAAAACTGTTTTTT.

This clonotype was seen many times. The chain employs TRBV20-1 and TRBJ2-7; the D is unclear. The CDR3 is made up of 12 amino acids. Per germline, CDR1 DFQATT and CDR2 SNEGSKA (reference sequence). The germline V and J ends were trimmed by 4 bases and 5 bases, with 12 bases remaining between them. This CDR3 is CSAKGLAHEQYF. For the CDR3, the DNA is TGCAGTGCTAAGGGCCTTGCCCACGAGCAGTACTTC.

This clonotype was counted only a few times. The chain links TRBV10-2 to TRBJ2-7; no firm D call. This CDR3 has 15 residues. The ends were cut back, 10 bases at V and 4 bases at J, with 23 bases in the middle. The V gene's germline CDR1 is WSHSY and CDR2 SAAADI. The CDR3 reads CANAQGAGPGYEQYF. The CDR3 DNA sequence: TGCGCCAACGCACAAGGAGCAGGACCAGGTTACGAGCAGTACTTC.

The V and J genes are TRBV29-1 and TRBJ2-5; the D gene is possibly TRBD2 (5 bases). The CDR3 length is 15 residues. Germline V gene sequence: CDR1 SQVTM, CDR2 ANQGSEA. V shed 6 bases and J shed 1 base, with 18 bases lying between them. The CDR3 coding sequence is TGCAGCGTAGACCTCCGGACTTACTTCCAAGAGACCCAGTACTTC. This translates into CSVDLRTYFQETQYF.

This clonotype has just a few counts. V is TRBV21-1 and J is TRBJ2-1; no check of the table's D call, TRBD1, against the DNA was made. TRBV21-1 has pseudogene status. The CDR3 loop spans 13 amino acids. The CDR3 nucleotides are TGTGCCAGCAGAAAGCCAAAAGGGGATGAGCAGTTCTTC. This codes for CASRKPKGDEQFF.

This clonotype was detected ten times or more. The V and J genes are TRBV20-1 and TRBJ1-2; no reliable D call. CDR1 and CDR2 (germline): DFQATT, SNEGSKA (reference sequence). CDR3 length: 15 amino acids. V dropped 3 bases and J dropped 8 bases, with 22 bases sitting between them. The CDR3 protein is CSARDMDGVLRGYTF. The CDR3 DNA follows: TGCAGTGCTAGGGATATGGACGGAGTTCTCCGGGGCTACACCTTC.

As for this clonotype: The junction departs from the called germline gene at one end, perhaps through a read error. This rearrangement joins TRBV7-9 to TRBJ2-3; TRBD2 is a possible D gene (6 bases). Germline V gene sequence: CDR1 SEHNR, CDR2 FQNEAQ (reference sequence). The CDR3 contains 18 residues. The DNA for the CDR3 is TGTGCCAGCAGCATGGGACCCGGGGGATCCCCCTTCACAGACACGCAGTATTTT. Its protein product is CASSMGPGGSPFTDTQYF.

This chain joins TRBV5-6 and TRBJ1-5; the match to TRBD1 covers 8 bases. The V and J ends lost 2 bases and 6 bases, in that order; junction bases with no gene match: 7. This CDR3 has 15 amino acids. CDR1 and CDR2 (germline): SGHDT, YYEEEE. The CDR3, as DNA: TGTGCCAGCAGCTTTAGCGACAGGGGCGGTCAGCCCCAGCATTTT. It specifies CASSFSDRGGQPQHF.

This clonotype was counted ten times or more. The chain recombines TRBV12-5 with TRBJ2-7, with 7 positions matching TRBD1. Trimming took 5 bases from V and 5 from J; bases not matched to a gene: 9. The CDR3 has 14 amino acids. Germline CDR1 LGHNT, CDR2 FRNRAP. CDR3: CASGQLDRVDEQYF. The CDR3 nucleotides are TGTGCTAGTGGTCAACTAGACAGGGTAGACGAGCAGTACTTC. The full variable domain, rest sourced from reference TRBV12-5 and TRBJ2-7, is DARVTQTPRHKVTEMGQEVTMRCQPILGHNTVFWYRQTMMQGLELLAYFRNRAPLDDSGMPKDRFSAEMPDATLATLKIQPSEPRDSAVYFCASGQLDRVDEQYFGPGTRLTVT.

Comments on this clonotype: With a much larger clone just one base away, this may be a read error. This chain joins TRBV19 and TRBJ2-1; 7 nucleotides agree with TRBD1. J lost 2 bases, V lost 8 bases, and 3 bases had no gene match. Germline CDR1 is LNHDA and CDR2 is SQIVND (reference sequence). The CDR3 runs 13 residues. The CDR3 is CASEQGTYNEQFF. DNA of the CDR3: TGTGCCAGTGAACAGGGGACCTACAATGAGCAGTTCTTC.

This clonotype was counted between two and nine times. The V gene is TRBV4-2, the J gene TRBJ2-3; D remains ambiguous. Germline V gene data show CDR1 as LGHNA and CDR2 as YNFKEQ. Trimming pared 0 bases from V and 5 bases from J, leaving 15 bases between. CDR3 length: 16 residues. The CDR3 region is CASSQERRTSRDTQYF. The CDR3 DNA reads TGTGCCAGCAGCCAAGAGAGGCGAACATCCAGAGATACGCAGTATTTT.

The sample holds a few counts of this clonotype. This CDR3 reads CSAEDYLKHYTEAFF. CDR3 nucleotide sequence: TGCAGTGCTGAAGATTATTTAAAGCATTACACTGAAGCTTTCTTT. The genes are TRBV20-1 and TRBJ1-1; no firm D call. The germline CDR1 and CDR2 sequences are DFQATT and SNEGSKA (reference sequence). Trimming cost V 5 bases and J 3 bases, with 19 bases left between them. There are 15 residues in the CDR3.